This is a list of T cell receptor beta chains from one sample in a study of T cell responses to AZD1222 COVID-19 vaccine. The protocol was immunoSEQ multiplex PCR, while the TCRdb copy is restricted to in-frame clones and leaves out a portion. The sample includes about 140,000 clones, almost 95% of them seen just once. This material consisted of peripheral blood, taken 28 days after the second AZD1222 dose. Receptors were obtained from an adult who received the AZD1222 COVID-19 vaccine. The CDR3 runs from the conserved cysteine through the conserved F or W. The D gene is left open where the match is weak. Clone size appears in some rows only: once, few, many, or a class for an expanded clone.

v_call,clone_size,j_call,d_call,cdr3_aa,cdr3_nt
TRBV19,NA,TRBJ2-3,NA,CASSMTGLQYF,TGTGCCAGTAGTATGACAGGATTGCAGTATTTT
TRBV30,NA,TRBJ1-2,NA,CAWSVAGLNYGYTF,TGTGCCTGGAGTGTAGCAGGACTGAACTATGGCTACACCTTC
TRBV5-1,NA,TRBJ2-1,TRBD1,CASSARQGYEQFF,TGCGCCAGCAGCGCCAGACAGGGGTATGAGCAGTTCTTC
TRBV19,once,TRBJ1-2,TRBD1,CASSIDRDRRNYGYTF,TGTGCCAGTAGTATTGACCGGGACAGGAGGAACTATGGCTACACCTTC
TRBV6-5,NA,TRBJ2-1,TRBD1,CASSSQDRGSDEQFF,TGTGCCAGCAGTTCCCAGGACAGGGGTAGCGATGAGCAGTTCTTC
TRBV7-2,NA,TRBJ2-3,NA,CASSLVDTQYF,TGTGCCAGCAGCTTAGTGGATACGCAGTATTTT
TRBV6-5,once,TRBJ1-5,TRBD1,CASVPTPGQGQPQHF,TGTGCCAGCGTCCCAACTCCGGGACAGGGCCAGCCCCAGCATTTT
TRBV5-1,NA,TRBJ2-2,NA,CASSLVRANTGELFF,TGCGCCAGCAGCTTGGTACGGGCGAACACCGGGGAGCTGTTTTTT
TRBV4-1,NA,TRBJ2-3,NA,CASSQDPLARADTQYF,TGCGCCAGCAGCCAAGATCCCCTAGCGAGGGCAGATACGCAGTATTTT
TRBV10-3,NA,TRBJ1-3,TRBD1,CAISEEGLINQGARGNTIYF,TGTGCCATCAGTGAGGAGGGCTTAATAAACCAGGGGGCACGTGGAAACACCATATATTTT
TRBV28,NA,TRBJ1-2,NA,CASSLQIWGYTF,TGTGCCAGCAGTTTACAGATTTGGGGCTACACCTTC
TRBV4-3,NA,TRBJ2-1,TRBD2,CASSRWTSSYEQFF,TGCGCCAGCAGCCGGTGGACTAGTAGCTATGAGCAGTTCTTC
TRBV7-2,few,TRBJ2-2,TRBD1,CASSFMGQGSTGELFF,TGTGCCAGCAGCTTCATGGGACAGGGGTCGACCGGGGAGCTGTTTTTT
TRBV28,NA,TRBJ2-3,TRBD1,CASSKDRDLSDTQYF,TGTGCCAGCAGTAAGGACAGGGATCTTTCCGATACGCAGTATTTT
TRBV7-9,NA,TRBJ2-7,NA,CASSLVRTDLTYEQYF,TGTGCCAGCAGCTTGGTCCGGACAGACCTCACCTACGAGCAGTACTTC
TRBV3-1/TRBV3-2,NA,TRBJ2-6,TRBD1,CASSQSQNAGTGPFSGANVLTF,TGTGCCAGCAGCCAATCCCAAAACGCCGGGACAGGGCCGTTCTCTGGGGCCAACGTCCTGACTTTC
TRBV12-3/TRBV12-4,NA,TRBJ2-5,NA,CASSFRETQYF,TGTGCCAGCAGTTTCCGAGAGACCCAGTACTTC
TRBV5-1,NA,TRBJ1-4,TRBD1,CASSFAGQGEHEKLFF,TGCGCCAGCAGCTTCGCCGGACAGGGGGAACATGAAAAACTGTTTTTT
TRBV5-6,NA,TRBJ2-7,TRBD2,CASSLGLAHAYEQYF,TGTGCCAGCAGCTTGGGACTAGCACATGCCTACGAGCAGTACTTC
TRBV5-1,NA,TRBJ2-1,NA,CASSLSDYNEQFF,TGCGCCAGCAGCTTGTCGGATTACAATGAGCAGTTCTTC
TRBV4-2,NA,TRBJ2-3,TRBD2,CASSLSVPSGSRTDTQYF,TGTGCCAGCAGCCTGTCTGTACCTAGCGGGAGCCGCACAGATACGCAGTATTTT
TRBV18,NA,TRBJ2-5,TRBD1,CASSPRQGQETQYF,TGTGCCAGCTCACCCCGACAGGGCCAAGAGACCCAGTACTTC
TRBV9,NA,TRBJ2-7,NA,CASSATLAGAHEQYF,TGTGCCAGCAGCGCAACCCTCGCGGGGGCTCACGAGCAGTACTTC
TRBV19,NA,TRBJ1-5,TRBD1,CASSISGQGFQPQHF,TGTGCCAGTAGTATCTCTGGACAGGGGTTTCAGCCCCAGCATTTT
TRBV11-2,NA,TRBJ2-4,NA,CASSLAPVQGINIQYF,TGTGCCAGCAGCTTAGCACCAGTGCAGGGGATAAACATTCAGTACTTC
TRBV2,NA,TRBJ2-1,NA,CASRRGSSYNEQFF,TGTGCCAGCAGGAGGGGGAGCTCCTACAATGAGCAGTTCTTC
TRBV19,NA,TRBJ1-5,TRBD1,CASRDRGDQPQHF,TGTGCCAGTAGGGACAGGGGTGACCAGCCCCAGCATTTT
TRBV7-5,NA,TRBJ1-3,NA,CARSFDFGTVPGNTIYF,TGTGCCAGAAGCTTTGACTTTGGGACAGTACCTGGAAACACCATATATTTT
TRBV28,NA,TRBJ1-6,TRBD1,CASCLDRANSPLHF,TGTGCCAGCTGTCTGGACAGGGCTAATTCACCCCTCCACTTT
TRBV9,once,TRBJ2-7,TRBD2,CASSKSGDSYEQYF,TGTGCCAGCAGCAAGAGCGGGGACTCCTACGAGCAGTACTTC
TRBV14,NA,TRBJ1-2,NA,CASSLSRGVLAGYTF,TGTGCCAGCAGCCTATCCAGGGGTGTTTTGGCTGGCTACACCTTC
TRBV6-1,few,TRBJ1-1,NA,CASSEAWAGRIEAFF,TGTGCCAGCAGTGAAGCCTGGGCCGGGAGGATTGAAGCTTTCTTT
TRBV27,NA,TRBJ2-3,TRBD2,CASRLGLAFSTDTQYF,TGTGCCAGCAGGTTGGGACTAGCGTTTAGCACAGATACGCAGTATTTT
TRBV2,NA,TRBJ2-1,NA,CASSFGNNNEQFF,TGTGCCAGCAGCTTCGGGAACAACAATGAGCAGTTCTTC
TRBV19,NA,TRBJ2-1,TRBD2,CASSISSGRGLFNEQFF,TGTGCCAGTAGCATTTCTAGCGGGAGGGGATTATTCAATGAGCAGTTCTTC
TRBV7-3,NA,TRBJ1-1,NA,CASSLDRAANTEAFF,TGTGCCAGCAGCTTGGACAGAGCTGCGAACACTGAAGCTTTCTTT
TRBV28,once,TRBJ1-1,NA,CASSLRVTEAFF,TGTGCCAGCAGTTTACGGGTCACTGAAGCTTTCTTT
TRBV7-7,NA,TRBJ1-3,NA,CASSLAGFGNTIYF,TGTGCCAGCAGCTTAGCGGGGTTTGGAAACACCATATATTTT
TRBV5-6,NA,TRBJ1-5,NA,CASSSRRREQPQHF,TGTGCCAGCAGCTCTCGACGGAGGGAACAGCCCCAGCATTTT
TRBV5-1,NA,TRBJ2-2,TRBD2,CASSSTGTSVRGELFF,TGCGCCAGCAGCTCCACCGGGACTAGCGTGCGCGGGGAGCTGTTTTTT
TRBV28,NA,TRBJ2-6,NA,CASNPHNSGANVLTF,TGTGCCAGCAACCCACACAACTCTGGGGCCAACGTCCTGACTTTC
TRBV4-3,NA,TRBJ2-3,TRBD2,CASSQDRLAGSTDTQYF,TGCGCCAGCAGCCAAGATCGACTAGCGGGGAGCACAGATACGCAGTATTTT
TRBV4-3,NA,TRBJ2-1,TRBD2,CASSQARLAVRNEQFF,TGCGCCAGCAGCCAAGCCCGTCTAGCGGTCAGAAATGAGCAGTTCTTC
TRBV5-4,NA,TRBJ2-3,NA,CASSSLRGSFGTDTQYF,TGTGCCAGCAGCTCACTACGTGGGAGCTTTGGCACAGATACGCAGTATTTT
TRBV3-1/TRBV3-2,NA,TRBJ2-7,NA,CASSQEVGGYEQYF,TGTGCCAGCAGCCAAGAAGTGGGGGGCTACGAGCAGTACTTC
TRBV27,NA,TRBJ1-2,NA,CASSLSGDYGYTF,TGTGCCAGCAGTTTATCAGGGGACTATGGCTACACCTTC
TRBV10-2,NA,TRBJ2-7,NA,CASTPGDGEQYF,TGCGCCAGCACTCCCGGGGACGGCGAGCAGTACTTC
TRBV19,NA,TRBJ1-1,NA,CASSINLAGGPEAFF,TGTGCCAGTAGTATAAACCTGGCGGGGGGCCCTGAAGCTTTCTTT
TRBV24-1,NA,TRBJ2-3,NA,CATSDFGDTQYF,TGTGCCACCAGTGATTTTGGAGATACGCAGTATTTT
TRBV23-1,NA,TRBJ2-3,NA,CASSQTGVAPQAMDTQYF,TGCGCCAGCAGTCAAACGGGAGTGGCACCCCAGGCAATGGATACGCAGTATTTT